The source of this T cell receptor (beta chain) is a study of early T cells in non-severe SARS-CoV-2 infection. In TCRdb, the 5' RACE reads were re-called with MiXCR into one record per CDR3 protein. The repertoire holds 40,000 to 60,000 distinct CDR3 sequences, around 6.9% seen once, with about 2.6% in the top ten. Here the sequenced sample was whole blood, taken at baseline. The TCR comes from an adult who was a healthcare worker with PCR-confirmed SARS-CoV-2 infection or an uninfected control (not recorded which).

This CDR3 reads CASSVGEGAGQETQYF. The DNA for the CDR3 is TGTGCCAGCAGCGTAGGCGAGGGAGCGGGGCAAGAGACCCAGTACTTC. The chain uses TRBV9 and TRBJ2-5, with TRBD2 matching 7 bases. Trimming removed 0 bases from V and 2 bases from J; junction bases left unmatched: 7. The length of the CDR3 is 16 residues. Germline loops: CDR1 SGDLS, CDR2 YYNGEE.